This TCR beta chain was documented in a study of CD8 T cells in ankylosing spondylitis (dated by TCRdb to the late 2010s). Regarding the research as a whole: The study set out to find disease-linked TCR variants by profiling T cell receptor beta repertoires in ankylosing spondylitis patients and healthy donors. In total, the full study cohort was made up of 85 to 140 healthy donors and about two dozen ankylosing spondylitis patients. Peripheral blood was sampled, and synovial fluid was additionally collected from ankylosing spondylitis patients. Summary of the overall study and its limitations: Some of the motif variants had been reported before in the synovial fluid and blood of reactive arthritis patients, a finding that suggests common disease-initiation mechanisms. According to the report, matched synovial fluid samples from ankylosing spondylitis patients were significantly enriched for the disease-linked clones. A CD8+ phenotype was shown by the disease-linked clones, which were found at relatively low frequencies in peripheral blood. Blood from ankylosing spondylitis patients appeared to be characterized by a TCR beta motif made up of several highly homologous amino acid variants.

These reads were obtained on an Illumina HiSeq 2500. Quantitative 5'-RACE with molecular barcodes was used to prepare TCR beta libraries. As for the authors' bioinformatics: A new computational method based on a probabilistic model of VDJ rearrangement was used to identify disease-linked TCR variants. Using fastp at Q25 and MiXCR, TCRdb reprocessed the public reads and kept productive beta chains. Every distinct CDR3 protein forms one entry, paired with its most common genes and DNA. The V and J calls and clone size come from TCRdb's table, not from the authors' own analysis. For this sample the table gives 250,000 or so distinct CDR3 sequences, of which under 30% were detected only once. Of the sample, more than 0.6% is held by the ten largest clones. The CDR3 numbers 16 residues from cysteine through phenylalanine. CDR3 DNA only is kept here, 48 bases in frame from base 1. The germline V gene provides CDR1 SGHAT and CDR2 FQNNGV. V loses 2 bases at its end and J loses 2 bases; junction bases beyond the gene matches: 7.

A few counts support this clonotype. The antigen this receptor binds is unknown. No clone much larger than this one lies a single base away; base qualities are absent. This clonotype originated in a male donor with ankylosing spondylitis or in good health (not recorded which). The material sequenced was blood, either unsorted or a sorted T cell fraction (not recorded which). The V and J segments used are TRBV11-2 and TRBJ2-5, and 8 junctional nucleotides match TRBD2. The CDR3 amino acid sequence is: CASSLMASGLQETQYF. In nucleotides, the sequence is TGTGCCAGCAGCTTAATGGCTAGCGGGCTGCAAGAGACCCAGTACTTC.